Listed below are T cell receptor beta chains from one sample, sequenced in a study of shared clonotypes between healthy human individuals. The assay was immunoSEQ multiplex PCR, and TCRdb's table has in-frame clones only and misses some. The sample lists millions of clones; 93% were seen once. The sample was naive CD4+ T cells from PBMCs. The receptors come from a man between 18 and 29 years old in good health. Some clones in this sample may be carry-over from other donors' samples. Both conserved end residues are part of each CDR3. The order of the fields is V gene, J gene, clone size, D gene, CDR3 DNA, CDR3 protein. D genes are given only for firm matches. Expanded clones are given a class, and other clones once, few, many or no size at all.

>TRBV5-1|TRBJ2-2|NA|TRBD1
TGCGCCAGCAGCTTCGCTACACCGGGACAGGGTAACACCGGGGAGCTGTTTTTT
CASSFATPGQGNTGELFF
>TRBV7-2|TRBJ1-5|NA|NA
TGTGCCAGCAGCTTAGGCCCTTTGGGGGGGCCCAATCAGCCCCAGCATTTT
CASSLGPLGGPNQPQHF
>TRBV4-1|TRBJ2-7|NA|NA
TGCGCCAGCAGCCAGGCCCCCGGCCGTTCCTCCTACGAGCAGTACTTC
CASSQAPGRSSYEQYF
>TRBV6-4|TRBJ2-5|NA|NA
TGTGCCAGCAGTGACTCGTTCGGGACCCAGTACTTC
CASSDSFGTQYF
>TRBV9|TRBJ2-3|NA|NA
TGTGCCAGCAGCGGAAGCGGTACGAAGTACACAGATACGCAGTATTTT
CASSGSGTKYTDTQYF
>TRBV2|TRBJ2-7|NA|NA
TGTGCCAGCAGGAGACATACCGGGACACCTTTTACCTACGAGCAGTACTTC
CASRRHTGTPFTYEQYF
>TRBV10-3|TRBJ2-1|NA|TRBD2
TGTGCCACGGCCCTAGCGGGAGTTGAGCAGTTCTTC
CATALAGVEQFF
>TRBV4-3|TRBJ2-7|NA|NA
TGCGCCAGCAGCCAAGATCTGGGATACTACGAGCAGTACTTC
CASSQDLGYYEQYF
>TRBV18|TRBJ2-5|NA|NA
TGTGCCAGCTCACCACTTGCGGACAGCCGAGAGACCCAGTACTTC
CASSPLADSRETQYF
>TRBV13|TRBJ1-1|once|TRBD1
TGTGCCAGCAGCGCGACAGGGGGCACTGAAGCTTTCTTT
CASSATGGTEAFF
>TRBV5-4|TRBJ1-4|NA|NA
TGTGCCAGCAGCCTGGGGGGAGGTAATGAAAAACTGTTTTTT
CASSLGGGNEKLFF
>TRBV7-8|TRBJ2-3|NA|TRBD2
TGTGCCAGCAGCTTGCGTGTTGTGTCTGGCGGGAGGAGCACAGATACGCAGTATTTT
CASSLRVVSGGRSTDTQYF
>TRBV29-1|TRBJ2-2|once|NA
TGCAGCGTTGAAGATAGCCGGCCAGAAAACACCGGGGAGCTGTTTTTT
CSVEDSRPENTGELFF
>TRBV7-3|TRBJ2-1|NA|NA
TGTGCCAGCAGCTTATCGTCCGCTAGCTGGACCCGGGGTGAGCAGTTCTTC
CASSLSSASWTRGEQFF
>TRBV5-1|TRBJ2-1|once|TRBD1
TGCGCCAGCACACAAAGACAGGGAAGCTCCTACAATGAGCAGTTCTTC
CASTQRQGSSYNEQFF
>TRBV27|TRBJ2-7|NA|NA
TGTGCCAGCAGTCCGAACTCCTACGAGCAGTACTTC
CASSPNSYEQYF
>TRBV7-8|TRBJ2-5|NA|TRBD2
TGTGCCAGCAGCTTATTATCAGCGGGAGGCCCCAGTGGGGCCCAGTACTTC
CASSLLSAGGPSGAQYF
>TRBV28|TRBJ2-7|NA|NA
TGTGCCAGCAGTTCGGGACCTTATTTTGAGCAGTACTTC
CASSSGPYFEQYF
>TRBV5-4|TRBJ1-1|NA|NA
TGTGCCAGACCACTTCCGGAAATCGCTTGGATGGCTGAAGCTTTCTTT
CARPLPEIAWMAEAFF
>TRBV5-4|TRBJ1-1|NA|TRBD1
TGTGCCAGCAGCTTGACAGGGGGCGGCACTGAAGCTTTCTTT
CASSLTGGGTEAFF
>TRBV5-1|TRBJ2-1|NA|NA
TGCGCCAGCAGAACTGGACTCGTTAGCTCCTACAATGAGCAGTTCTTC
CASRTGLVSSYNEQFF
>TRBV9|TRBJ2-3|NA|NA
TGTGCCAGCAGCGTAGCTCTGGGGGTGGGTACAGATACGCAGTATTTT
CASSVALGVGTDTQYF
>TRBV2|TRBJ2-7|NA|NA
TGTGCCAGCAGTGAACGGTGGAGTCACTCGAGGAACGAGCAGTACTTC
CASSERWSHSRNEQYF
>TRBV7-9|TRBJ1-2|NA|NA
TGTGCCAGCACCACAGGTGGGGGCTACACCTTC
CASTTGGGYTF
>TRBV4-3|TRBJ2-7|NA|NA
TGCGCCAGCAGCCAAGTGGCGACTCCAAGGGACGAGCAGTACTTC
CASSQVATPRDEQYF
>TRBV28|TRBJ2-7|NA|TRBD1
TGTGCCAGCAAACAGGGGGCCTACGAGCAGTACTTC
CASKQGAYEQYF
>TRBV4-1|TRBJ1-1|once|NA
TGCGCCAGCAGCGGAACAGGGAATCGGGCTGAAGCTTTCTTT
CASSGTGNRAEAFF
>TRBV5-1|TRBJ1-2|NA|NA
TGCGCCAGCAGCCTGCGCGAGGACTATGGCTACACCTTC
CASSLREDYGYTF
>TRBV7-2|TRBJ1-2|once|TRBD1
TGTGCCAGCAGCGGGGGGACAGTTGGCTACACCTTC
CASSGGTVGYTF
>TRBV2|TRBJ2-2|NA|NA
TGTGCCAGCCGCGATCAGATCGGGGAGCTGTTTTTT
CASRDQIGELFF
>TRBV25-1|TRBJ2-1|NA|NA
TGTGCCAGCAGTGTCAGGTGGTCCTCCTACAATGAGCAGTTCTTC
CASSVRWSSYNEQFF